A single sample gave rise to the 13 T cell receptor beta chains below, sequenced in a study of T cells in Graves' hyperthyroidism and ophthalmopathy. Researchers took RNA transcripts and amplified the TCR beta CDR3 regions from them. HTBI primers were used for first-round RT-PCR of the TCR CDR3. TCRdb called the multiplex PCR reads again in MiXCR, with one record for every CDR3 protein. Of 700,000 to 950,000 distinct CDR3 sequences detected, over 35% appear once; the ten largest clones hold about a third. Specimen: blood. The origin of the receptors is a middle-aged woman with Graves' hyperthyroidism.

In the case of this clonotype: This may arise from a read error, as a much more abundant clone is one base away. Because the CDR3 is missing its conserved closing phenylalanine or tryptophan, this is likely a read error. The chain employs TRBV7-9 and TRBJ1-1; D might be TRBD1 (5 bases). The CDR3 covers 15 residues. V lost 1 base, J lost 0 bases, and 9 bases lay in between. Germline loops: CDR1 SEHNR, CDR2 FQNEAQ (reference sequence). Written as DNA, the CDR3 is TGTGCCAGCAGCTTAGGAGGGGATATGAACACTGAAGCTTTCCTT. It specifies CASSLGGDMNTEAFL.

The CDR3: CASSLAESEQYF. CDR3 nucleotide sequence: TGTGCCAGCAGCCTGGCAGAGAGCGAGCAGTACTTC. The J gene is TRBJ2-7, the V gene TRBV3-1; no clear D. The ends were cut back, 4 bases at V and 6 bases at J, with 10 bases in the middle. The CDR3 covers 12 residues. CDR1 and CDR2 from the germline V gene are LGHDT and YNNKEL (reference sequence).

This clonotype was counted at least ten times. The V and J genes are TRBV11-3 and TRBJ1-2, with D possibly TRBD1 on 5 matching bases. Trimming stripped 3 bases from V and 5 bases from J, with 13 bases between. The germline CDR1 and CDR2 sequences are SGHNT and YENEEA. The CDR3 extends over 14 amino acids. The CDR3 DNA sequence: TGTGCCAGCAGCTTTGGCAGGGAGGGGTATGGCTACACCTTC. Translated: CASSFGREGYGYTF.

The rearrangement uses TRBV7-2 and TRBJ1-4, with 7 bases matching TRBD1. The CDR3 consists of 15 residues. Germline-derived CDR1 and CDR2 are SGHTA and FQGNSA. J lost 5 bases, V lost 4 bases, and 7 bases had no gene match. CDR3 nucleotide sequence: TGTGCCAGCAGCTCTACAGGGGAATTCAATGAAAAACTGTTTTTT. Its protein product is CASSSTGEFNEKLFF.

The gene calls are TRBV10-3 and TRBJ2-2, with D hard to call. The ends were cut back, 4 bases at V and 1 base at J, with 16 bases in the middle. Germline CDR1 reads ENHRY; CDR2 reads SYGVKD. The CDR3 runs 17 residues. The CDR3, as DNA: TGTGCCATCAGTGCTAGTCCCGCGCTGGGGAACACCGGGGAGCTGTTTTTT. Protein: CAISASPALGNTGELFF.

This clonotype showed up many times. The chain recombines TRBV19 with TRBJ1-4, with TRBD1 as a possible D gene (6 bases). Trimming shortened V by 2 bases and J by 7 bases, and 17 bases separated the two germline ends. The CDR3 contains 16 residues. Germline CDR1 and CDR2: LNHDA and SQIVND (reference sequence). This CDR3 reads CASSISSSGGGEKLFF. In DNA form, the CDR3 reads TGTGCCAGTAGTATAAGTTCGTCTGGGGGCGGTGAAAAACTGTTTTTT.

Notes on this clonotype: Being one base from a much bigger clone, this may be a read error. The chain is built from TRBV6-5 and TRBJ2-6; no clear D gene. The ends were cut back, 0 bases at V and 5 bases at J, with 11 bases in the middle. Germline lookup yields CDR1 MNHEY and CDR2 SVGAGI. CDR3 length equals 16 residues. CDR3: CASSYSSGHRANVLTF. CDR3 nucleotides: TGTGCCAGCAGTTACTCGTCCGGGCACAGGGCCAACGTCCTGACTTTC.

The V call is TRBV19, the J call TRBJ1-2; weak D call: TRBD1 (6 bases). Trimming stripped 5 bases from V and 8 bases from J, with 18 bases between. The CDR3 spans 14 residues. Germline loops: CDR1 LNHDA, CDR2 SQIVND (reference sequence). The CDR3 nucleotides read TGTGCCAGTAGTGCGCCGGGGGCAGGGGAAGGCTACACCTTC. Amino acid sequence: CASSAPGAGEGYTF.

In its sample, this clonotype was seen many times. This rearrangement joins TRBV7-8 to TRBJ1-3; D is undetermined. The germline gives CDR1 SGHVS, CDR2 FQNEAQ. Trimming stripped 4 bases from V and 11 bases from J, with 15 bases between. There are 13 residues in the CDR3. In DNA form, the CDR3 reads TGTGCCAGCAGCTCAACCGCCAAGGGCGCCATATATTTT. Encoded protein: CASSSTAKGAIYF.

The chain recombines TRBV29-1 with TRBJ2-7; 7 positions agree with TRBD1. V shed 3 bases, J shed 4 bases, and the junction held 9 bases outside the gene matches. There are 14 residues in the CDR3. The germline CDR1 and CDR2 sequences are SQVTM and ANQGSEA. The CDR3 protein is CSVDSKGASYEQYF. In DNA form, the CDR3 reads TGCAGCGTTGATTCGAAGGGGGCTTCGTACGAGCAGTACTTC.

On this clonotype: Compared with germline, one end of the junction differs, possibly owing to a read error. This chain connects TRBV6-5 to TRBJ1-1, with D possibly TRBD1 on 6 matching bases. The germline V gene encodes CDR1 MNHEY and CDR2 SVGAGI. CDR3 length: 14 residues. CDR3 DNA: TGTGCCATCAGTTACACAGGGTTGGACACTGAAGCTTTCTTT. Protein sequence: CAISYTGLDTEAFF.

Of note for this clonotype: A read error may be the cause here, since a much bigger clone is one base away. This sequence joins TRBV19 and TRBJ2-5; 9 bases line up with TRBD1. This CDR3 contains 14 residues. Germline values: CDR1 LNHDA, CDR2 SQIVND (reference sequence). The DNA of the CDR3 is TGTGTCAGTAGTATACAGGGGGCAGTGGAGACCCAGTACTTC. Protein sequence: CVSSIQGAVETQYF. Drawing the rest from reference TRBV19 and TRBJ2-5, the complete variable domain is DGGITQSPKYLFRKEGQNVTLSCEQNLNHDAMYWYRQDPGQGLRLIYYSQIVNDFQKGDIAEGYSVSREKKESFPLTVTSAQKNPTAFYLCVSSIQGAVETQYFGPGTRLLVL.

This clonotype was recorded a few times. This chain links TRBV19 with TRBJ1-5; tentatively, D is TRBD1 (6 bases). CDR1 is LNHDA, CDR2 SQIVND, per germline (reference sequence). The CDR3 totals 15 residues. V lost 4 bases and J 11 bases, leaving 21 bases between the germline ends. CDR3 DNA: TGTGCCAGTAGTAATCCTCAGGGGTACCAATCTGCCCAGCATTTT. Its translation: CASSNPQGYQSAQHF.